This is a list of T cell receptor beta chains from one sample in a study of shared clonotypes between healthy human individuals. Assay: immunoSEQ multiplex PCR; the TCRdb copy retains only in-frame clones and omits some. The sample records millions of clones, 90% to 95% being singletons. The sequenced sample consisted of naive CD4+ T cells sorted from blood. The receptors were sampled from a man between 18 and 29 years old in good health. Each CDR3 is given with its conserved first and last residue. The order of the fields is D gene, J gene, V gene, CDR3 DNA, CDR3 protein. A D gene is named only where the DNA matches it firmly.

NA	TRBJ1-1	TRBV28	TGTGCCAGCAACTCCTCCCGGGAGGAGACTGAAGCTTTCTTT	CASNSSREETEAFF
NA	TRBJ1-1	TRBV5-1	TGCGCCAGCAGCTTAATGCTTAACACTGAAGCTTTCTTT	CASSLMLNTEAFF
NA	TRBJ2-7	TRBV15	TGTGCCACCAGCAGAGATCGGGGCCCGACCTACGAGCAGTACTTC	CATSRDRGPTYEQYF
NA	TRBJ2-1	TRBV7-2	TGTGCCAGCAGCTTAGAGGGTGTCCGAAACAATGAGCAGTTCTTC	CASSLEGVRNNEQFF
TRBD1	TRBJ2-4	TRBV19	TGTGCCAGTGGACCTCTGGGGACAGGGATAGCCAAAAACATTCAGTACTTC	CASGPLGTGIAKNIQYF
NA	TRBJ2-7	TRBV9	TGTGCCAGCAGCGTAAGCTTTTACGCGAACCCTCCGGGTTTCTCCTACGAGCAGTACTTC	CASSVSFYANPPGFSYEQYF
TRBD1	TRBJ2-3	TRBV10-3	TGTGCCATCAGTGATCCGGGACAGAGCACAGATACGCAGTATTTT	CAISDPGQSTDTQYF
NA	TRBJ1-5	TRBV5-5	TGTGCCAGCAGCTTGGGTAGTGGGCCCGTGGCAACAAGTCAGCCCCAGCATTTT	CASSLGSGPVATSQPQHF
TRBD2	TRBJ2-7	TRBV6-4	TGTGCCAGCCTTGGGGCTAGCGGGGGGCAAACCTACGAGCAGTACTTC	CASLGASGGQTYEQYF
NA	TRBJ2-5	TRBV7-9	TGTGCCAGCAGCTTAGGGCCAGAGCAAGAGACCCAGTACTTC	CASSLGPEQETQYF
TRBD1	TRBJ1-2	TRBV9	TGTGCCAGCAGCGTGGGATGGACAGGGAGCTATGGCTACACCTTC	CASSVGWTGSYGYTF